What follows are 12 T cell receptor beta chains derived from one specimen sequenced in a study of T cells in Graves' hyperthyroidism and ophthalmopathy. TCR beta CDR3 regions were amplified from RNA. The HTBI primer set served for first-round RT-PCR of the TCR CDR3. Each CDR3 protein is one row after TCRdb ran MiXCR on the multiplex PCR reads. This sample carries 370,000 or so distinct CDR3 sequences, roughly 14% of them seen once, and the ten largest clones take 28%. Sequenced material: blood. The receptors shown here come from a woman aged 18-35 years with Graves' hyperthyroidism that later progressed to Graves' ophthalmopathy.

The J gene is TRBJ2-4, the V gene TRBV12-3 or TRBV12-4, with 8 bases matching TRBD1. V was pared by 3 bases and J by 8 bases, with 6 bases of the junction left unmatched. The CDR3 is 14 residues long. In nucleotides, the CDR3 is TGTGCCAGCAGTTTTAGTCAGGGGGCAGACATTCAGTACTTC. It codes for CASSFSQGADIQYF.

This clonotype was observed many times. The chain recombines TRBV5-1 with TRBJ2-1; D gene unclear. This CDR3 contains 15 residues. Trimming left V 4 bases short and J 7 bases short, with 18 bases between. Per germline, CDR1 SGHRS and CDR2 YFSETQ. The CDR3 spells CASSPWITEPNEQFF. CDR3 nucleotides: TGCGCCAGCAGCCCATGGATTACCGAACCGAATGAGCAGTTCTTC.

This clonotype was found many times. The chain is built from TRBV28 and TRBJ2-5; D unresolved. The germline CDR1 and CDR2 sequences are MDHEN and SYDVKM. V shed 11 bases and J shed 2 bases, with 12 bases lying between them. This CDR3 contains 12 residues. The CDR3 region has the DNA TGTGCCTCCCTGGACCATCAAGAGACCCAGTACTTC. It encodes CASLDHQETQYF.

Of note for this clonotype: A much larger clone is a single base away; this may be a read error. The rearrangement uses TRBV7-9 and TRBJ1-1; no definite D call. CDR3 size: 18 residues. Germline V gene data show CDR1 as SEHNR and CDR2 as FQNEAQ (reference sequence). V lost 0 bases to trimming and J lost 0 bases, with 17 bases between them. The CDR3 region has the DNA TGTGCCAGCAGCTTAGCCCCATGGGAGGGTATAGTGAACACTGAAGCTTTCTTT. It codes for CASSLAPWEGIVNTEAFF.

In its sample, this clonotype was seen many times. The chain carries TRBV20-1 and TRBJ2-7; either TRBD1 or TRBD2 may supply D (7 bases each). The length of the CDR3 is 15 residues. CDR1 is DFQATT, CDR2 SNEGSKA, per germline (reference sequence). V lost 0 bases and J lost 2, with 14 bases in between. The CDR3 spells CSARDPRGGPYEQYF. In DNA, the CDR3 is TGCAGTGCTAGAGATCCCAGGGGGGGCCCCTACGAGCAGTACTTC.

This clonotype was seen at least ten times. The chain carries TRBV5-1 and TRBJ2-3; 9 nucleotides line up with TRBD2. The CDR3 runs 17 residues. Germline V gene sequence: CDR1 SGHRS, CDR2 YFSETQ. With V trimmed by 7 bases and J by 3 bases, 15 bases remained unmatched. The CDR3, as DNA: TGCGCCAGCCGTTTGGGGGAGCGGGAGGAGAGGACAGATACGCAGTATTTT. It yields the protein CASRLGEREERTDTQYF.

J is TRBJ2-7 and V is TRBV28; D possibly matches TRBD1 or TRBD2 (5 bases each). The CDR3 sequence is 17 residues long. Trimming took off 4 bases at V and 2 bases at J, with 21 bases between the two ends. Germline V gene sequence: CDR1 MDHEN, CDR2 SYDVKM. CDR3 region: CASSWATGAGSPYEQYF. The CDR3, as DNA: TGTGCCAGCAGTTGGGCCACCGGGGCAGGATCTCCCTACGAGCAGTACTTC.

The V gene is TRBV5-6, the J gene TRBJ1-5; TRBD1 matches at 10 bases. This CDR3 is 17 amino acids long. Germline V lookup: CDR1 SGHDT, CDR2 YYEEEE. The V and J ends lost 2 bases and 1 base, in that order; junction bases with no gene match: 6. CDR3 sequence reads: CASSFGDRGLSNQPQHF. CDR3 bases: TGTGCCAGCAGCTTCGGGGACAGGGGTCTAAGCAATCAGCCCCAGCATTTT.

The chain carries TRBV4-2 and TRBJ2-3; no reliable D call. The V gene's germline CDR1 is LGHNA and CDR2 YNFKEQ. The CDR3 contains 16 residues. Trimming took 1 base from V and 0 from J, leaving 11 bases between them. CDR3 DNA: TGTGCCAGCAGCCAAGTTTCCACCCTTAGCACAGATACGCAGTATTTT. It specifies CASSQVSTLSTDTQYF.

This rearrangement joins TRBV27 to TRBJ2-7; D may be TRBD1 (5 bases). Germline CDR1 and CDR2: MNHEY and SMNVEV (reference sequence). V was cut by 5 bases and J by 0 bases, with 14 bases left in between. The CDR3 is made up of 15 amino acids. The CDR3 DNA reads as TGTGCCAGCAGTCCAGACAGAGTAAACTCCTACGAGCAGTACTTC. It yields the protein CASSPDRVNSYEQYF.

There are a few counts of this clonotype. CDR3 DNA sequence: TGTGCCAGCAGCCCTATTGCCGCTGGGGATACGCAGTATTTT. It translates to CASSPIAAGDTQYF. The V and J genes are TRBV7-2 and TRBJ2-3; D gene unclear. CDR3 length equals 14 residues. The germline CDR1 and CDR2 sequences are SGHTA and FQGNSA. V was shortened by 5 bases and J by 6 bases, with 15 bases between the two germline ends.

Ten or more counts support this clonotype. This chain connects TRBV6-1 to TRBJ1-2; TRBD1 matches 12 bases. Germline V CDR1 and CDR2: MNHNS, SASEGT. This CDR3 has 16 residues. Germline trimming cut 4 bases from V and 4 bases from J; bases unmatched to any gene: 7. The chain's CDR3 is CASSVGAGQGAYGYTF. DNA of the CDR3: TGTGCCAGCAGTGTAGGCGCGGGACAGGGGGCCTATGGCTACACCTTC.